A single sample is the source of the 23 T cell receptor beta chains below, sequenced in a study of blood T cells in healthy people across ages. Using a J-beta primer mix together with a sample-barcoded 5' primer, a second PCR was run for roughly 7 to 12 cycles. One entry per CDR3 protein, called by TCRdb with MiXCR from the 5' RACE reads. Altogether approximately 1.5 million distinct CDR3 sequences are present, about 31% being singletons, with the ten largest covering over 9%. The sequenced sample consisted of blood. These receptor sequences come from a woman aged 25 to 39 in good health.

Points on this clonotype: The junction and the germline gene differ at one end; a read error may be behind it. This sequence joins TRBV7-8 and TRBJ2-7; D gene unclear. The CDR3 consists of 13 residues. Looked up from germline, CDR1 is SGHVS and CDR2 is FQNEAQ. This chain's CDR3 is CTSSLPPTHQQYF. The CDR3, as DNA: TGTACCAGCAGCTTACCCCCGACACATCAGCAGTACTTC. Complete variable domain (other parts from reference TRBV7-8 and TRBJ2-7): GAGVSQSPRYKVAKRGQDVALRCDPISGHVSLFWYQQALGQGPEFLTYFQNEAQLDKSGLPSDRFFAERPEGSVSTLKIQRTQQEDSAVYLCTSSLPPTHQQYFGPGTRLTVT.

This clonotype was detected a few times. The CDR3 is CASNTGVRTEAFF. CDR3 nucleotide sequence: TGTGCCAGCAATACAGGGGTTCGAACTGAAGCTTTCTTT. The chain has TRBV28 and TRBJ1-1; 7 nucleotides match TRBD1. Germline V gives CDR1 MDHEN, CDR2 SYDVKM. The ends lost 7 bases at V and 5 bases at J; junction bases unmatched: 7. The CDR3 sequence is 13 residues long.

This chain links TRBV27 with TRBJ1-2, with 7 bases fitting TRBD1. This CDR3 is 14 amino acids long. V lost 4 bases and J lost 4; bases outside the gene matches: 6. Germline lookup yields CDR1 MNHEY and CDR2 SMNVEV (reference sequence). In DNA, the CDR3 is TGTGCCAGCAGTTCCCTCGGGGACAGCTATGGCTACACCTTC. It specifies CASSSLGDSYGYTF.

This clonotype has a handful of counts. V gene TRBV27 combines with J gene TRBJ2-7; TRBD2 might be the D (5 bases). The V gene lost 3 bases and the J gene lost 4 bases, with 10 bases spanning the gap. This CDR3 contains 13 residues. CDR1 is MNHEY and CDR2 is SMNVEV in the germline V gene (reference sequence). The CDR3 reads CASSFSSGYEQYF. CDR3 sequence (DNA): TGTGCCAGCAGTTTTAGTTCGGGATACGAGCAGTACTTC.

In its sample, this clonotype was seen a few times. The chain uses TRBV14 and TRBJ2-5, with TRBD1 matching 7 bases. The V gene's germline CDR1 is SGHDN and CDR2 FVKESK. This CDR3 contains 18 residues. The ends lost 0 bases at V and 5 bases at J; junction bases unmatched: 15. DNA of the CDR3: TGTGCCAGCAGCCAAGATGCCTATAAGACAGGGTTTTGGGAGACCCAGTACTTC. Translated, it gives CASSQDAYKTGFWETQYF.

The gene calls are TRBV20-1 and TRBJ1-6, with a possible D match to TRBD1 (5 bases). CDR1 DFQATT and CDR2 SNEGSKA come from the germline V gene (reference sequence). This CDR3 region has 10 residues. The ends were cut back, 8 bases at V and 14 bases at J, with 13 bases in the middle. As DNA, the CDR3 is TGCAGTTCCGGCGGGGGGGCCCTCCACTTT. The encoded protein is CSSGGGALHF.

This rearrangement joins TRBV30 to TRBJ1-1, with no clear D. The V gene's germline CDR1 is GTSNPN and CDR2 SVGIG (reference sequence). Deletions cut 0 bases from V and 4 bases from J, with 15 bases between. The CDR3 is 15 amino acids. In DNA form, the CDR3 reads TGTGCCTGGAGTGTAGTCGATTTGGCAGTCACTGAAGCTTTCTTT. Translated: CAWSVVDLAVTEAFF.

Concerning this clonotype itself: A much larger clone sits a single nucleotide away, making a read error possible. The chain joins TRBV4-2 to TRBJ2-1, with D hard to call. Deletions cut 1 base from V and 10 bases from J, with 14 bases between. This CDR3 has 14 amino acids. Germline V gene lookup returns CDR1 LGHNA and CDR2 YNFKEQ. CDR3: CASSQVWPKEEQFF. The CDR3 bases are TGTGCCAGCAGCCAAGTTTGGCCGAAGGAGGAGCAGTTCTTC.

J is TRBJ2-3 and V is TRBV21-1; the D call TRBD1 from the table was never checked on the DNA. TRBV21-1 is noted as a pseudogene. The CDR3 sequence is 17 residues long. CDR3 nucleotides: TGTGCCAGCAGCAAAACGGGGACAGGGGATAGTACAGATACGCAGTATTTT. Translating it yields CASSKTGTGDSTDTQYF.

This clonotype was observed a handful of times. This sequence joins TRBV9 and TRBJ2-3; the match to TRBD1 covers 7 bases. With V trimmed by 5 bases and J by 5 bases, 11 bases remained unmatched. Germline V gene lookup returns CDR1 SGDLS and CDR2 YYNGEE. The CDR3 loop spans 15 amino acids. CDR3 loop: CASSPEGAMGDTQYF. Written as DNA, the CDR3 is TGTGCCAGCAGTCCCGAGGGGGCGATGGGAGATACGCAGTATTTT.

About this clonotype itself: A much larger clone lies a single base off, so this may be a read error. This chain links TRBV29-1 with TRBJ2-5, with D maybe TRBD1 (6 bases). From germline, CDR1 is SQVTM and CDR2 ANQGSEA. V was cut by 7 bases and J by 7 bases, with 16 bases left in between. This CDR3 region has 12 residues. CDR3 region: CSGASGDGTQYF. The DNA for the CDR3 is TGCAGCGGTGCATCAGGGGATGGGACCCAGTACTTC. The whole variable domain, filled in from reference TRBV29-1 and TRBJ2-5, reads SAVISQKPSRDICQRGTSLTIQCQVDSQVTMMFWYRQQPGQSLTLIATANQGSEATYESGFVIDKFPISRPNLTFSTLTVSNMSPEDSSIYLCSGASGDGTQYFGPGTRLLVL.

About this clonotype itself: A much more abundant neighbour one base away suggests this may be a read error. The chain has TRBV28 and TRBJ2-7, with D perhaps matching TRBD1 or TRBD2 (6 bases each). Germline V gene sequence: CDR1 MDHEN, CDR2 SYDVKM. This CDR3 is 14 amino acids long. Trimming shortened V by 7 bases and J by 4 bases, and 17 bases separated the two germline ends. CDR3 sequence reads: CASTLSGAGYEQYV. The DNA of the CDR3 is TGTGCCAGCACCCTCTCGGGGGCAGGGTACGAGCAGTACGTC.

This chain links TRBV28 with TRBJ2-1, with 7 bases matching TRBD2. Germline assignment: CDR1 MDHEN and CDR2 SYDVKM. The V and J ends lost 3 bases and 9 bases, in that order; junction bases with no gene match: 17. The CDR3 contains 17 residues. CDR3 residues: CASSFWEGGLGRTEQFF. CDR3 sequence (DNA): TGTGCCAGCAGTTTCTGGGAGGGCGGACTGGGTCGCACTGAGCAGTTCTTC. Using reference TRBV28 and TRBJ2-1 for the parts outside the CDR3, the full variable domain is DVKVTQSSRYLVKRTGEKVFLECVQDMDHENMFWYRQDPGLGLRLIYFSYDVKMKEKGDIPEGYSVSREKKERFSLILESASTNQTSMYLCASSFWEGGLGRTEQFFGPGTRLTVL.

The rearrangement uses TRBV5-1 and TRBJ1-1; D is ambiguous. The CDR3 loop spans 13 amino acids. In germline, CDR1 is SGHRS, CDR2 YFSETQ. V lost 3 bases and J 6 bases, leaving 12 bases between the germline ends. The CDR3 DNA reads as TGCGCCAGCAGCTCTAGGGTTTTGGCTGAAGCTTTCTTT. This codes for CASSSRVLAEAFF. Drawing the rest from reference TRBV5-1 and TRBJ1-1, the complete variable domain is KAGVTQTPRYLIKTRGQQVTLSCSPISGHRSVSWYQQTPGQGLQFLFEYFSETQRNKGNFPGRFSGRQFSNSRSEMNVSTLELGDSALYLCASSSRVLAEAFFGQGTRLTVV.

The CDR3 bases are TGTGCCAGCAGTGAAGGAGGGGGAGGTCAAGATACGCAGTATTTT. This gives the protein CASSEGGGGQDTQYF. This chain connects TRBV2 to TRBJ2-3; tentatively, D is TRBD1 or TRBD2 (6 bases each). The CDR3 has 15 amino acids. Germline V gene data show CDR1 as SNHLY and CDR2 as FYNNEI. Trimming left V 1 base short and J 5 bases short, with 13 bases between.

This chain uses TRBV5-1 with TRBJ2-7, with D unclear. Germline-derived CDR1 and CDR2 are SGHRS and YFSETQ. CDR3 length: 15 residues. Trimming took 4 bases from V and 2 from J, leaving 16 bases between them. CDR3 sequence reads: CASSHNSGPTYEQYF. The CDR3 bases are TGCGCCAGCAGCCATAACTCAGGCCCGACCTACGAGCAGTACTTC.

There are many counts of this clonotype. The chain carries TRBV4-1 and TRBJ2-3; no clear D gene. The CDR3 extends over 15 amino acids. The germline V gene has CDR1 MGHRA and CDR2 YSYEKL. V dropped 2 bases and J dropped 0 bases, with 9 bases sitting between them. The CDR3 region is CASSQRTPSTDTQYF. The DNA for the CDR3 is TGCGCCAGCAGCCAACGAACCCCTAGCACAGATACGCAGTATTTT.

The chain has TRBV3-1 and TRBJ2-2, with 9 nucleotides matching TRBD1. Per germline, CDR1 LGHDT and CDR2 YNNKEL (reference sequence). J gave up 5 bases and V 1 base, and 2 bases lay outside the gene matches. CDR3 length: 15 amino acids. The CDR3 is CASSQGGTGTGELFF. CDR3 bases: TGTGCCAGCAGCCAAGGCGGGACAGGGACCGGGGAGCTGTTTTTT.

The rearrangement joins TRBV7-7 to TRBJ1-1; weak D call: TRBD1 (5 bases). Germline CDR1 and CDR2: SSHAT and FNYEAQ (reference sequence). V lost 5 bases and J lost 6, with 13 bases in between. CDR3 length equals 13 residues. The CDR3 DNA sequence: TGTGCCAGCAGCCTGGGACCGGACGCTGAAGCTTTCTTT. Residues: CASSLGPDAEAFF. Variable domain in full (rest from reference TRBV7-7 and TRBJ1-1): GAGVSQSPRYKVTKRGQDVTLRCDPISSHATLYWYQQALGQGPEFLTYFNYEAQPDKSGLPSDRFSAERPEGSISTLTIQRTEQRDSAMYRCASSLGPDAEAFFGQGTRLTVV.

This clonotype turned up a few times. The rearrangement links TRBV9 to TRBJ2-7, with 8 bases matching TRBD1. The junction had 17 bases not matched to a gene; V was cut back by 5 bases and J by 4 bases. Per the germline V gene, CDR1 is SGDLS and CDR2 is YYNGEE. The CDR3 is 17 residues long. The CDR3, as DNA: TGTGCCAGCAGTCGACAGGGGATTTCAGGCTCTCCTTACGAGCAGTACTTC. Translation: CASSRQGISGSPYEQYF. The entire variable domain, with the rest obtained from reference TRBV9 and TRBJ2-7, is as follows: DSGVTQTPKHLITATGQRVTLRCSPRSGDLSVYWYQQSLDQGLQFLIQYYNGEERAKGNILERFSAQQFPDLHSELNLSSLELGDSALYFCASSRQGISGSPYEQYFGPGTRLTVT.

The V call is TRBV15, the J call TRBJ2-2; weak D call: TRBD1 (6 bases). Trimming removed 1 base from V and 1 base from J, with 7 bases in between. CDR3 length: 15 amino acids. Germline V gives CDR1 LNHNV, CDR2 YYDKDF (reference sequence). Here the CDR3 reads CATSRVDRNTGELFF. In DNA, the CDR3 is TGTGCCACCAGCAGAGTGGACAGGAACACCGGGGAGCTGTTTTTT.

V gene TRBV20-1 combines with J gene TRBJ2-1, with TRBD1 matching over 9 bases. V lost 4 bases to trimming and J lost 6 bases; unmatched junction nucleotides: 1. Germline CDR1 reads DFQATT; CDR2 reads SNEGSKA (reference sequence). This CDR3 region has 12 residues. CDR3 sequence reads: CSATDRGNEQFF. The CDR3 DNA reads as TGCAGTGCTACGGACAGGGGCAATGAGCAGTTCTTC.

This clonotype was counted ten times or more. The chain carries TRBV12-3 or TRBV12-4 and TRBJ2-1; D possibly corresponds to TRBD2 (6 bases). The CDR3 contains 14 residues. V lost 6 bases to trimming and J lost 1 base, with 10 bases between them. In DNA, the CDR3 is TGTGCCAGCAGGGAAGGGAGGTCCTACAATGAGCAGTTCTTC. Translating gives CASREGRSYNEQFF.